Described below is a single T cell receptor beta chain sequence and its context. Its antigen remains unknown. The sample belongs to a study of early T cells in non-severe SARS-CoV-2 infection. Study in general: Bulk RNA taken from unsorted whole blood was sequenced, leaving chains unpaired. Broader study findings: VDJdb-based matching was biased toward anti-spike CD8 responses and missed private and CD4 specificities.

Separate cDNA molecules each had unique molecular identifiers attached to them. TCRdb itself ran the 5' RACE reads through MiXCR, one entry per CDR3 protein. The table lists roughly 75,000 distinct CDR3 sequences, roughly 9.6% of them singletons. Germline CDR1 reads MNHNS; CDR2 reads SASEGT. V shed 6 bases and J shed 6 bases, with 15 bases lying between them. The CDR3 runs 13 residues. This chain uses TRBV6-1 with TRBJ2-7; either TRBD1 or TRBD2 may fit D (5 bases each). The sequence was collected from an adult who was a healthcare worker with PCR-confirmed SARS-CoV-2 infection or an uninfected control (not recorded which). The sample consisted of whole blood. In nucleotides, the CDR3 is TGTGCCAGCAGAACCAATGGGGGTTTCGAGCAGTACTTC. Amino acids: CASRTNGGFEQYF.